These 27 T cell receptor beta chains were all obtained from the same sample, sequenced in a study of early T cells in non-severe SARS-CoV-2 infection (dated by TCRdb to the early 2020s). Library creation used 5' RACE. The sequencer listed for this sample is NextSeq 500. TCRdb applied fastp at Q25 and MiXCR to the public reads, then kept only in-frame beta chains. When rows share a CDR3 protein, they turn into one entry using the most common DNA and genes. The sample table shows about 46,000 distinct CDR3 sequences, and 5.4% are seen once. About 4.9% of the sample goes to the ten largest clones. The sequencing used whole blood, collected at baseline. The receptors stem from an adult who was a healthcare worker with PCR-confirmed SARS-CoV-2 infection or an uninfected control (not recorded which).

This clonotype was found many times. This chain links TRBV3-1 with TRBJ1-1, with D perhaps TRBD1 (6 bases). The CDR3 has 15 amino acids. Germline lookup yields CDR1 LGHDT and CDR2 YNNKEL (reference sequence). V shed 4 bases and J shed 2 bases, with 14 bases lying between them. CDR3: CASSPVDRPNTEAFF. CDR3 nucleotides: TGTGCCAGCAGCCCAGTTGACAGGCCTAACACTGAAGCTTTCTTT.

This clonotype was seen at least ten times. V usage is TRBV11-2 and J usage is TRBJ1-6; D ambiguous. This CDR3 is 14 amino acids long. Per germline, CDR1 SGHAT and CDR2 FQNNGV. The ends were cut back, 3 bases at V and 6 bases at J, with 9 bases in the middle. The CDR3 DNA reads as TGTGCCAGCAGCTTTTTGGAATCTAATTCACCCCTCCACTTT. Its translation is CASSFLESNSPLHF.

This clonotype was counted many times. The V call is TRBV12-3 or TRBV12-4, the J call TRBJ2-5; D call uncertain. Trimming pared 5 bases from V and 5 bases from J, leaving 9 bases between. The CDR3 consists of 12 residues. The CDR3 region has the DNA TGTGCCAGCAGTCCCCTTATGGAGACCCAGTACTTC. Amino acids: CASSPLMETQYF.

This clonotype was found many times. The chain has TRBV6-5 and TRBJ1-6; TRBD1 matches 8 bases. Germline assignment: CDR1 MNHEY and CDR2 SVGAGI. Trimming cost V 6 bases and J 9 bases; bases outside gene matches: 16. The CDR3 is 17 amino acids. CDR3 nucleotide sequence: TGTGCCAGCAGCCCACAATTACCCGACAGGGGTGGTTCACCCCTCCACTTT. Protein product: CASSPQLPDRGGSPLHF.

This chain uses TRBV28 with TRBJ2-5, with D possibly TRBD2 on 5 matching bases. Germline V gene lookup returns CDR1 MDHEN and CDR2 SYDVKM. The V end was cut by 3 bases, the J end by 0 bases, with 8 bases between. The CDR3 runs to 14 residues. Here the CDR3 reads CASSFGGNQETQYF. The CDR3 coding sequence is TGTGCCAGCAGTTTTGGAGGAAACCAAGAGACCCAGTACTTC. Based on the CDR3 plus reference TRBV28 and TRBJ2-5, the full variable domain is DVKVTQSSRYLVKRTGEKVFLECVQDMDHENMFWYRQDPGLGLRLIYFSYDVKMKEKGDIPEGYSVSREKKERFSLILESASTNQTSMYLCASSFGGNQETQYFGPGTRLLVL.

The table lists this clonotype with many counts. The rearrangement links TRBV12-3 or TRBV12-4 to TRBJ2-7; D possibly corresponds to TRBD2 (5 bases). V gave up 5 bases and J gave up 2 bases, with 13 bases separating them. There are 14 residues in the CDR3. CDR3 loop: CASSLTRDTYEQYF. CDR3 nucleotide sequence: TGTGCCAGCAGTCTAACTCGGGATACCTACGAGCAGTACTTC.

V gene TRBV7-3 combines with J gene TRBJ2-1, with D possibly TRBD1 on 6 matching bases. Trimming pared 2 bases from V and 8 bases from J, leaving 10 bases between. The CDR3 length is 13 residues. In germline, CDR1 is SGHTA, CDR2 FQGTGA. The CDR3 DNA reads TGTGCCAGCAGCTTAGGGGGCGGTGATGAGCAGTTCTTC. Translation: CASSLGGGDEQFF.

Details on this clonotype: The conserved closing phenylalanine or tryptophan is absent in this CDR3, likely reflecting a read error. The chain combines TRBV12-3 or TRBV12-4 with TRBJ2-5; D is undetermined. Trimming removed 0 bases from V and 2 bases from J, with 7 bases in between. The CDR3 sequence is 14 residues long. This chain's CDR3 is CASSLAQKQETQYL. The CDR3 nucleotides read TGTGCCAGCAGTTTAGCACAGAAGCAAGAGACCCAGTACCTC.

This clonotype was seen a few times. The chain is built from TRBV21-1 and TRBJ1-5; TRBD1, as called in the table, went unchecked against the DNA. TRBV21-1 is a pseudogene segment. This CDR3 is 19 amino acids long. In DNA, the CDR3 is TGTGCCAGCGACCCCAAGGGATGGACAGGGAGCAAGCGCAATCAGCCCCAGCATTTT. It yields the protein CASDPKGWTGSKRNQPQHF.

The genes are TRBV10-3 and TRBJ1-1, with D unresolved. V was pared by 3 bases and J by 4 bases, with 21 bases between. The length of the CDR3 is 17 residues. Looked up from germline, CDR1 is ENHRY and CDR2 is SYGVKD. The CDR3 spells CAISDLGSLGGPTEAFF. The CDR3 region has the DNA TGTGCCATCAGTGATCTCGGCTCCTTGGGAGGGCCCACTGAAGCTTTCTTT.

This chain joins TRBV6-5 and TRBJ2-7, with D possibly being TRBD1 (5 bases). The CDR3 totals 14 residues. Germline lookup yields CDR1 MNHEY and CDR2 SVGAGI. V was clipped by 6 bases and J by 2 bases, with 14 bases between them. The CDR3 loop is CASSWAQGAYEQYF. As DNA, the CDR3 is TGTGCCAGCAGCTGGGCCCAGGGCGCCTACGAGCAGTACTTC.

This clonotype was counted at least ten times. This sequence joins TRBV7-3 and TRBJ1-6; no clear D gene. V dropped 1 base and J dropped 7 bases, with 5 bases sitting between them. The germline CDR1 and CDR2 sequences are SGHTA and FQGTGA. The CDR3 length is 13 residues. CDR3 sequence reads: CASSLSGNSPLHF. For the CDR3, the DNA is TGTGCCAGCAGCTTAAGTGGAAATTCACCCCTCCACTTT.

At least ten counts were recorded for this clonotype. The chain couples TRBV6-6 to TRBJ1-3; tentatively, D is TRBD1 (6 bases). The CDR3 loop spans 16 amino acids. The germline V gene encodes CDR1 MNHNY and CDR2 SVGAGI (reference sequence). V lost 4 bases and J lost 4, with 17 bases in between. The CDR3 DNA reads as TGTGCCAGCAGTTTCCTCTTACAGGGATCGGGAAACACCATATATTTT. Encoded protein: CASSFLLQGSGNTIYF.

In this sample, this clonotype turned up many times. This chain joins TRBV27 and TRBJ2-1, with 11 bases identical to TRBD2. V dropped 2 bases and J dropped 5; count of bases not matched to a gene: 8. The V gene's germline CDR1 is MNHEY and CDR2 SMNVEV (reference sequence). There are 17 residues in the CDR3. The CDR3 region has the DNA TGTGCCAGCAGTTTAATTGGTAGCGGGGGGGAACACAATGAGCAGTTCTTC. Residues: CASSLIGSGGEHNEQFF.

The genes are TRBV2 and TRBJ2-5, with 9 bases identical to TRBD2. Germline V gives CDR1 SNHLY, CDR2 FYNNEI. V shed 6 bases and J 4 bases; nucleotides not matched to a gene: 12. CDR3 length equals 16 residues. The CDR3 coding sequence is TGTGCCAGCAGCAGTCCTAGCGGGAAGGGGGGAGAGACCCAGTACTTC. Translating it yields CASSSPSGKGGETQYF.

Ten or more counts support this clonotype. The chain joins TRBV5-1 to TRBJ2-1; the match to TRBD2 covers 8 bases. The ends lost 1 base at V and 3 bases at J; junction bases unmatched: 6. CDR1 is SGHRS and CDR2 is YFSETQ in the germline V gene. This CDR3 comprises 16 residues. The CDR3 coding sequence is TGCGCCAGCAGCTTGTATGAAAGCGGGAGCTACAATGAGCAGTTCTTC. This gives the protein CASSLYESGSYNEQFF.

This clonotype occurred many times. The J gene is TRBJ2-3, the V gene TRBV7-3, with 8 bases matching TRBD2. This CDR3 is 16 amino acids long. Germline V gene lookup returns CDR1 SGHTA and CDR2 FQGTGA. J lost 4 bases, V lost 3 bases, and 9 bases had no gene match. The CDR3 DNA reads as TGTGCCAGCAGCTTTCAAGGACTAGCTGGCCCAGATACGCAGTATTTT. It specifies CASSFQGLAGPDTQYF.

This clonotype came up a few times. This sequence joins TRBV30 and TRBJ2-7; D gene unclear. Trimming shortened V by 1 base and J by 6 bases, and 13 bases separated the two germline ends. Germline CDR1 is GTSNPN and CDR2 is SVGIG (reference sequence). The CDR3 totals 13 residues. In DNA, the CDR3 is TGTGCCTGGAGTGCCGGGCCCCTGGGCGAGCAGTACTTC. It encodes CAWSAGPLGEQYF.

In its sample, this clonotype was seen many times. CDR3 protein: CASSWDRDSPLHF. The CDR3 DNA follows: TGTGCCAGCAGCTGGGACAGGGATTCACCCCTCCACTTT. V is TRBV7-9 and J is TRBJ1-6, with 9 bases matching TRBD1. V shed 4 bases and J 8 bases; nucleotides not matched to a gene: 0. The CDR3 contains 13 residues. Germline V gene lookup returns CDR1 SEHNR and CDR2 FQNEAQ (reference sequence).

This clonotype was observed many times. CDR3 DNA: TGCGCCAGCAGTCAAGATACTGAAGCTTTCTTT. This translates into CASSQDTEAFF. This chain joins TRBV5-1 and TRBJ1-1; D remains ambiguous. V lost 5 bases and J lost 5, with 7 bases in between. CDR1 and CDR2 (germline): SGHRS, YFSETQ. This CDR3 contains 11 residues.

In its sample, this clonotype was seen many times. The J gene is TRBJ2-1, the V gene TRBV12-3 or TRBV12-4; 11 bases line up with TRBD1. J gave up 9 bases and V 6 bases, and 4 bases lay outside the gene matches. This CDR3 spans 13 amino acids. The DNA for the CDR3 is TGTGCCAGCAGCCGGGACAGGGGGACTGAGCAGTTCTTC. Its protein product is CASSRDRGTEQFF.

This clonotype showed up many times. The chain couples TRBV5-1 to TRBJ1-4, with D perhaps matching TRBD1 (5 bases). This CDR3 is built from 14 residues. Germline values: CDR1 SGHRS, CDR2 YFSETQ. V dropped 4 bases and J dropped 1 base, with 8 bases sitting between them. CDR3 in DNA: TGCGCCAGCAGCCCGACAGTAACTAATGAAAAACTGTTTTTT. Translation: CASSPTVTNEKLFF.

Only a few counts were recorded for this clonotype. The chain recombines TRBV6-5 with TRBJ2-7; 8 nucleotides agree with TRBD2. The length of the CDR3 is 13 residues. Trimming at V came to 6 bases and at J to 3 bases, leaving 4 bases not matched to a gene. Germline CDR1 and CDR2: MNHEY and SVGAGI. The CDR3, as DNA: TGTGCCAGCAGACCAGCGGGAGTCTACGAGCAGTACTTC. It codes for CASRPAGVYEQYF.

This clonotype occurred many times. The chain recombines TRBV5-1 with TRBJ1-5; no clear D gene. The CDR3 runs to 15 residues. V was trimmed by 0 bases and J by 1 base, leaving 8 bases between them. CDR1 and CDR2 from the germline V gene are SGHRS and YFSETQ. This chain's CDR3 is CASSLAPGSNQPQHF. The CDR3 bases are TGCGCCAGCAGCTTGGCCCCGGGGAGCAATCAGCCCCAGCATTTT.

This clonotype showed up many times. The rearrangement links TRBV15 to TRBJ2-3; 8 bases are shared with TRBD2. The CDR3 length is 16 residues. Looked up from germline, CDR1 is LNHNV and CDR2 is YYDKDF (reference sequence). After removal of 2 bases from V and 1 base from J, the junction contained 5 bases not matched to a gene. CDR3 DNA sequence: TGTGCCACCAGCAGAAGGAGCGGGAGTGGCACAGATACGCAGTATTTT. It yields the protein CATSRRSGSGTDTQYF. The variable domain in full, completed from reference TRBV15 and TRBJ2-3, reads DAMVIQNPRYQVTQFGKPVTLSCSQTLNHNVMYWYQQKSSQAPKLLFHYYDKDFNNEADTPDNFQSRRPNTSFCFLDIRSPGLGDTAMYLCATSRRSGSGTDTQYFGPGTRLTVL.

In its sample, this clonotype was seen many times. The V gene is TRBV27, the J gene TRBJ1-1, with D possibly matching TRBD1 (6 bases). The length of the CDR3 is 17 residues. CDR1 is MNHEY and CDR2 is SMNVEV in the germline V gene (reference sequence). Trimming took off 6 bases at V and 0 bases at J, with 20 bases between the two ends. CDR3 protein: CASSKWRGQGLNTEAFF. DNA for the CDR3: TGTGCCAGCAGCAAATGGCGGGGGCAGGGTTTGAACACTGAAGCTTTCTTT.

This clonotype was seen repeatedly, ten times or more. V gene TRBV15 combines with J gene TRBJ2-1; 7 bases are a match to TRBD1. Looked up from germline, CDR1 is LNHNV and CDR2 is YYDKDF (reference sequence). The CDR3 has 17 residues. J was trimmed by 0 bases and V by 2 bases; bases with no gene match: 7. Here the CDR3 reads CATSRRRDSHSYNEQFF. Here the CDR3 DNA reads TGTGCCACCAGCAGACGTAGGGACAGTCACTCCTACAATGAGCAGTTCTTC.